A selection of T cell receptor beta chains follows, all from one sample in a study of PD-1 blockade in classical Hodgkin lymphoma. TCRdb's copy holds only in-frame clones and misses some; the assay was immunoSEQ multiplex PCR. This table has some 96,000 clones, approximately 88% appearing once. The source material was peripheral blood mononuclear cells (PBMCs), sampled at baseline. These receptors were collected from a human donor with classical Hodgkin lymphoma. Each CDR3 is given with its conserved first and last residue. Fields, in order: V gene, J gene, D gene, clone size, CDR3 DNA, CDR3 protein. The D gene is left open where the match is weak. The size of a clone is reported for some rows only, either as once, few or many, or as a class for expanded clones.

TRBV5-6	TRBJ2-7	TRBD2	once	TGTGCCAGCAGCTGGACGACTAGCGGGAGTGAAGGCTACGAGCAGTACTTC	CASSWTTSGSEGYEQYF
TRBV6-4	TRBJ1-1	TRBD1	.	TGTGCCAGCAGTGAAGGGACAGGGGTTGTTAGCACTGAAGCTTTCTTT	CASSEGTGVVSTEAFF
TRBV19	TRBJ2-3	.	.	TGTGCCAGTAGTATAAACCGGCGCACAGATACGCAGTATTTT	CASSINRRTDTQYF
TRBV7-8	TRBJ2-7	TRBD2	few	TGTGCCAGCAGCTCCCGACTAGCCGCGGACGAGCAGTACTTC	CASSSRLAADEQYF
TRBV4-1	TRBJ1-2	.	once	TGCGCCAGCAGCCAAGTGGGGGGGGTACGCTATGGCTACACCTTC	CASSQVGGVRYGYTF
TRBV4-1	TRBJ2-3	.	.	TGCGCCAGCAGCCCGTTCGGGGGGCGGGATACGCAGTATTTT	CASSPFGGRDTQYF
TRBV5-1	TRBJ2-7	TRBD1	.	TGCGCCAGCAATGAGGGGGCCAGCTACGAGCAGTACTTC	CASNEGASYEQYF
TRBV28	TRBJ1-3	.	.	TGTGCCAGCAGTCGTTTCGACACCATATATTTT	CASSRFDTIYF
TRBV4-1	TRBJ2-2	.	.	TGCGCCAGCAGCCAAGAAGGAGGTGGAATAGCGGCGAACACCGGGGAGCTGTTTTTT	CASSQEGGGIAANTGELFF
TRBV28	TRBJ2-2	TRBD2	.	TGTGCCAGCAGCCTTGCCGGACTAGCGGCGAACACCGGGGAGCTGTTTTTT	CASSLAGLAANTGELFF
TRBV5-4	TRBJ2-1	.	.	TGTGCCAGCAGCTTGGACCCCCGCGATGAGCAGTTCTTC	CASSLDPRDEQFF
TRBV5-4	TRBJ1-1	TRBD1	.	TGTGCCAGCAGCTTGGGGGGGACAGCCACTGAAGCTTTCTTT	CASSLGGTATEAFF
TRBV18	TRBJ2-6	.	.	TGTGCCAGCTCTACAAACCATGACTCTGGGGCCAACGTCCTGACTTTC	CASSTNHDSGANVLTF
TRBV15	TRBJ2-7	.	.	TGTGCCACCAGCAGAGATGTGGGATCCTACGAGCAGTACTTC	CATSRDVGSYEQYF
TRBV30	TRBJ2-1	.	.	TGTGCCTGGAGTACCGGGACGGCGGGGTACAATGAGCAGTTCTTC	CAWSTGTAGYNEQFF
TRBV5-5	TRBJ2-3	TRBD2	.	TGTGCCAGCAGCGCCTTAGCGGGTCCCACAGATACGCAGTATTTT	CASSALAGPTDTQYF
TRBV30	TRBJ1-1	TRBD1	.	TGTGCCTGGACGTTCCGTTGGGGACAGGGAAACACTGAAGCTTTCTTT	CAWTFRWGQGNTEAFF
TRBV5-1	TRBJ2-3	TRBD2	.	TGCGCCAGCAGCGAGACTAGCGGGGGAGGCACAGATACGCAGTATTTT	CASSETSGGGTDTQYF
TRBV5-1	TRBJ2-1	.	.	TGCGCCAGCAGCTTGGTCGGGGGCGGTGAGCAGTTCTTC	CASSLVGGGEQFF
TRBV19	TRBJ2-7	.	.	TGTGCCAGTAGTATAGCTGCTGGGACCGAGCAGTACTTC	CASSIAAGTEQYF
TRBV27	TRBJ1-6	.	.	TGTGCCAGCAGTTTTATGGAAAATAATTCACCCCTCCACTTT	CASSFMENNSPLHF
TRBV4-3	TRBJ2-7	.	.	TGCGCCAGCAGCCAAGAAGCTGGCAGCTCCTACGAGCAGTACTTC	CASSQEAGSSYEQYF
TRBV2	TRBJ2-7	TRBD1	once	TGTGCCACCTCCCGGGACAGGAGCTCCTACGAGCAGTACTTC	CATSRDRSSYEQYF
TRBV5-4	TRBJ1-2	TRBD1	.	TGTGCCAGCAGCAACGGGACAGCGTACTATGGCTACACCTTC	CASSNGTAYYGYTF
TRBV5-4	TRBJ2-1	.	.	TGTGCCAGCAGCTTAGGACAGAGAAGGTACAATGAGCAGTTCTTC	CASSLGQRRYNEQFF
TRBV7-9	TRBJ1-2	.	.	TGTGCCAGCAGCTTGGGCGGTGCGGACTATGGCTACACCTTC	CASSLGGADYGYTF
TRBV14	TRBJ2-7	.	.	TGTGCCAGCAGCCAAGGAAGACAGAACTACGAGCAGTACTTC	CASSQGRQNYEQYF
TRBV6-5	TRBJ2-7	.	once	TGTGCCAGCAATCCCCGGGGCCGTGGGGACGAGCAGTACTTC	CASNPRGRGDEQYF
TRBV9	TRBJ2-3	TRBD1	.	TGTGCCAGCAGCGTATCCGGGACAGGGGTGGATACGCAGTATTTT	CASSVSGTGVDTQYF
TRBV2	TRBJ2-1	TRBD1	.	TGTGCCAGCAGCGGGACAGGAGGGACATACAATGAGCAGTTCTTC	CASSGTGGTYNEQFF
TRBV25-1	TRBJ1-4	.	once	TGTGCCAGCAGTGATCGGGCAGGGATAGAAGAAAAACTGTTTTTT	CASSDRAGIEEKLFF
TRBV7-2	TRBJ1-4	.	.	TGTGCCAGCAGCCTCCAGCGGGGTGAAAAACTGTTTTTT	CASSLQRGEKLFF